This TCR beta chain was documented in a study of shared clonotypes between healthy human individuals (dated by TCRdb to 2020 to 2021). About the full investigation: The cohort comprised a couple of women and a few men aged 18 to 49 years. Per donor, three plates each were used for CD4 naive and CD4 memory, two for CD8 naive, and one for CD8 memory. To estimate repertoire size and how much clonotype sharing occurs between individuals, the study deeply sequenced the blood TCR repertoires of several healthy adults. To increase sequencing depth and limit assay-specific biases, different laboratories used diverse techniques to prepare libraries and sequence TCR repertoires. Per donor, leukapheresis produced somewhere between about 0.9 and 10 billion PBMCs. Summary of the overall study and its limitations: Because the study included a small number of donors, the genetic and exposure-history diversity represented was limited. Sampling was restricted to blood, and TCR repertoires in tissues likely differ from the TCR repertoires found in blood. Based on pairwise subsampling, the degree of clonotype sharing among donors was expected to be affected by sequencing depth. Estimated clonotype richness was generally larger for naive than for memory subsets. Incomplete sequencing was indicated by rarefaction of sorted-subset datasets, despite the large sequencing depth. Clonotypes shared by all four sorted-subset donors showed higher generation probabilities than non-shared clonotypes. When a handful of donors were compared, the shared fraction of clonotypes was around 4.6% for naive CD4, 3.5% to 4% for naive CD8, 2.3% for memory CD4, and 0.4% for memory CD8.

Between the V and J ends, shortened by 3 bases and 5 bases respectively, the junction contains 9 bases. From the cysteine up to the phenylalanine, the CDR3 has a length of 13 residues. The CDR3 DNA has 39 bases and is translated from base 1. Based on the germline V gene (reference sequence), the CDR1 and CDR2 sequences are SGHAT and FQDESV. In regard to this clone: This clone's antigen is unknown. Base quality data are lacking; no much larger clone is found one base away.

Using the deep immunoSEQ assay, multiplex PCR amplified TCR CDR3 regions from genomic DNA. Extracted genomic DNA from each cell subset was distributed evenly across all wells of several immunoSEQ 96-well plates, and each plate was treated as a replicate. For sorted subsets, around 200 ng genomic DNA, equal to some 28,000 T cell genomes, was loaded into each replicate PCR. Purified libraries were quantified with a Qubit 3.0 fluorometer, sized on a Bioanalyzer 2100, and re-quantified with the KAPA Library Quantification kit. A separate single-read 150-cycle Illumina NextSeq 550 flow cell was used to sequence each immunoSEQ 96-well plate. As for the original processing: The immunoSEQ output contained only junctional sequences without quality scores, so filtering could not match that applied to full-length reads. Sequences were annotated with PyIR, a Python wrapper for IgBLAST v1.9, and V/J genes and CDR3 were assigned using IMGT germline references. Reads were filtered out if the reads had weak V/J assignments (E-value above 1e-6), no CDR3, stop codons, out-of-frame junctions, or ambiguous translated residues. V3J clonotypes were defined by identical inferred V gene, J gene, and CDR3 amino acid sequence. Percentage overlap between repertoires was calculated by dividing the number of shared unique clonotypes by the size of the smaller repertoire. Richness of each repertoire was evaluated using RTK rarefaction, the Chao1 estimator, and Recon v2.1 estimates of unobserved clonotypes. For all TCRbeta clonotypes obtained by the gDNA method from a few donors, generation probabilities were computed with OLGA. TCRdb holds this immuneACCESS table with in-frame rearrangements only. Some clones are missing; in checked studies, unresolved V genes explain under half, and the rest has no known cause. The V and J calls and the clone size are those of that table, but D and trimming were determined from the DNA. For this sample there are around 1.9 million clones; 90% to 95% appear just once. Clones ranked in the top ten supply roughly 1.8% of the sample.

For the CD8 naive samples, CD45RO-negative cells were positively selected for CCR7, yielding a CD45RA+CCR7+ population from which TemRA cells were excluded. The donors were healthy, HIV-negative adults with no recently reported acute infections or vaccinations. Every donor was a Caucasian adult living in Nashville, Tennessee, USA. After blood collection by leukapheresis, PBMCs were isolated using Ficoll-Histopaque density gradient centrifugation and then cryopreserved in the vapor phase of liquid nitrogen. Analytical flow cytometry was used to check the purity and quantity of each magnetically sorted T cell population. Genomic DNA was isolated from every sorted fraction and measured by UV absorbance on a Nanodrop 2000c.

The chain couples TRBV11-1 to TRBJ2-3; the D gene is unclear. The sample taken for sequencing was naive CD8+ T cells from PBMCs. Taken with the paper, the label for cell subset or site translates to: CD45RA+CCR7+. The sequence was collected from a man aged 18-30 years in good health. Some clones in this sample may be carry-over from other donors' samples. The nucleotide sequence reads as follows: TGTGCCAGCAGCTTCTTTTCTAAAGATACGCAGTATTTT. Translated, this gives CASSFFSKDTQYF.